Following are 19 T cell receptor beta chains from one sample sequenced in a study of blood T cell repertoires in COVID-19. The repertoire was sequenced with immunoSEQ multiplex PCR; TCRdb's copy has only in-frame clones and lacks some. The sample records approximately 230,000 clones, under 85% being singletons. The sequencing input was peripheral blood. These receptors came from a woman in her thirties or forties with active or convalescent COVID-19.

The V gene is TRBV12-3 or TRBV12-4, the J gene TRBJ1-2; D is unresolved. V lost 6 bases, J lost 6 bases, and 11 bases lay in between. This CDR3 spans 12 amino acids. The CDR3 DNA sequence: TGTGCCAGCAGCCACGGCGGGGATGGCTACACCTTC. As protein: CASSHGGDGYTF.

The chain employs TRBV7-2 and TRBJ2-2, with 8 bases that match TRBD2. The germline V gene encodes CDR1 SGHTA and CDR2 FQGNSA. The CDR3 sequence is 16 residues long. The V gene end was trimmed by 3 bases and the J gene end by 3 bases; junction bases not matched to a gene: 6. Written as DNA, the CDR3 is TGTGCCAGCAGCTTTGCGCGGGGGGCACACACCGGGGAGCTGTTTTTT. Its protein is CASSFARGAHTGELFF.

The V gene is TRBV11-2, the J gene TRBJ2-7; TRBD1 matches 9 bases. Germline-derived CDR1 and CDR2 are SGHAT and FQNNGV. Losses at the gene ends were 6 bases for V and 5 bases for J; bases not matched to a gene: 11. The CDR3 loop spans 15 amino acids. The CDR3 DNA is TGTGCCAGCAGACATCCGGGACAGGGTATGCACGAGCAGTACTTC. Its protein is CASRHPGQGMHEQYF.

The rearrangement links TRBV11-3 to TRBJ2-1; TRBD2 agrees at 8 bases. The CDR3 runs to 15 residues. The germline V gene encodes CDR1 SGHNT and CDR2 YENEEA. Trimming cost V 4 bases and J 4 bases; bases outside gene matches: 6. As DNA, the CDR3 is TGTGCCAGCAGCTCCAGAGCGGGGGATTACAATGAGCAGTTCTTC. Translated, it gives CASSSRAGDYNEQFF. Supplemented by reference TRBV11-3 and TRBJ2-1, the full variable domain reads EAGVVQSPRYKIIEKKQPVAFWCNPISGHNTLYWYLQNLGQGPELLIRYENEEAVDDSQLPKDRFSAERLKGVDSTLKIQPAELGDSAVYLCASSSRAGDYNEQFFGPGTRLTVL.

The chain combines TRBV3-1 (or the pseudogene TRBV3-2) with TRBJ2-1; the D gene is possibly TRBD2 (6 bases). Germline V gives CDR1 LGHDT, CDR2 YNNKEL (reference sequence). The CDR3 sequence is 15 residues long. The V gene lost 1 base and the J gene lost 5 bases, with 12 bases spanning the gap. CDR3 in DNA: TGTGCCAGCAGCCAAGGGGGACTTTCCAACAATGAGCAGTTCTTC. Protein: CASSQGGLSNNEQFF.

This chain links TRBV19 with TRBJ1-6, with TRBD1 matching over 7 bases. V was pared by 4 bases and J by 8 bases, with 11 bases of the junction left unmatched. Per germline, CDR1 LNHDA and CDR2 SQIVND (reference sequence). This CDR3 region has 16 residues. In DNA, the CDR3 is TGTGCCAGTAGTAACACAGGGGCCGTTACCCATTCACCCCTCCACTTT. The encoded protein is CASSNTGAVTHSPLHF.

The rearrangement links TRBV6-4 to TRBJ2-2, with D possibly TRBD2 on 5 matching bases. Trimming left V 5 bases short and J 4 bases short, with 14 bases between. Germline assignment: CDR1 MRHNA and CDR2 SNTAGT. The CDR3 contains 15 residues. Written as DNA, the CDR3 is TGTGCCAGCAGTCTCGGGGAAGACGGCACCGGGGAGCTGTTTTTT. This translates into CASSLGEDGTGELFF.

The chain employs TRBV29-1 and TRBJ2-2, with D possibly matching TRBD2 (6 bases). There are 14 residues in the CDR3. Trimming shortened V by 7 bases and J by 0 bases, and 12 bases separated the two germline ends. CDR1 and CDR2 (germline): SQVTM, ANQGSEA. As DNA, the CDR3 is TGCAGCGCCTCGGGAGTGTCGAACACCGGGGAGCTGTTTTTT. It is translated as CSASGVSNTGELFF.

The rearrangement links TRBV18 to TRBJ1-4; D not resolved. CDR3 length: 16 amino acids. Trimming stripped 2 bases from V and 3 bases from J, with 13 bases between. CDR1 is KGHSH and CDR2 is LQKENI in the germline V gene. The CDR3 region is CASSPRGPGANEKLFF. Here the CDR3 DNA reads TGTGCCAGCTCACCAAGAGGGCCTGGGGCTAATGAAAAACTGTTTTTT.

This clone was detected only a few times. The chain combines TRBV10-1 with TRBJ1-3, with D unclear. With 0 bases removed from V and 4 bases from J, the gap between germline ends came to 10 bases. The V gene's germline CDR1 is WNHNN and CDR2 SYGVQD (reference sequence). CDR3 length: 15 amino acids. In nucleotides, the CDR3 is TGCGCCAGCAGTGAGTCCGGGGTCGGAGGAAACACCATATATTTT. It yields the protein CASSESGVGGNTIYF.

The chain recombines TRBV18 with TRBJ2-4, with D possibly being TRBD2 (6 bases). V lost 1 base and J lost 7, with 17 bases in between. The CDR3 contains 16 residues. Germline V lookup: CDR1 KGHSH, CDR2 LQKENI. CDR3 nucleotide sequence: TGTGCCAGCTCACCACAAAGCGGGCGGGGCGTGAACATTCAGTACTTC. Protein: CASSPQSGRGVNIQYF.

A word on this clone: The junction departs from germline at one end; a sequencing error may be responsible. J is TRBJ2-7 and V is TRBV28, with TRBD2 matching over 11 bases. CDR3 length: 14 amino acids. Germline lookup yields CDR1 MDHEN and CDR2 SYDVKM. The CDR3 DNA reads as TGTGCCAGCAGTTTATCCCTAGCGGGGGGCGCGGCGAACTTC. This gives the protein CASSLSLAGGAANF.

The chain employs TRBV5-1 and TRBJ1-2; possibly TRBD1 for D (5 bases). The CDR3 has 14 amino acids. Germline loops: CDR1 SGHRS, CDR2 YFSETQ. The V gene lost 0 bases and the J gene lost 7 bases, with 13 bases spanning the gap. CDR3: CASSLDGGRGGYTF. CDR3 DNA sequence: TGCGCCAGCAGCTTGGACGGGGGTCGGGGTGGCTACACCTTC.

This clone was observed a single time. V and J are TRBV2 and TRBJ1-1; D gene uncertain. CDR3 length: 15 residues. V lost 1 base and J lost 5, with 14 bases in between. Germline V gives CDR1 SNHLY, CDR2 FYNNEI. CDR3 nucleotides: TGTGCCAGCAGTGAAGTAGAGGTCCGAAGGACTGAAGCTTTCTTT. Its translation is CASSEVEVRRTEAFF.

This clone is a singleton in its sample. This chain connects TRBV11-1 to TRBJ2-1, with D perhaps matching TRBD1 (6 bases). Germline V gene lookup returns CDR1 SGHAT and CDR2 FQDESV (reference sequence). V shed 5 bases and J shed 1 base, with 12 bases lying between them. The length of the CDR3 is 15 residues. The CDR3 protein is CASSNDRTSYNEQFF. For the CDR3, the DNA is TGTGCCAGCAGCAATGACAGGACTTCCTACAATGAGCAGTTCTTC.

The chain has TRBV5-5 and TRBJ1-3; D is perhaps TRBD1 (5 bases). This CDR3 is built from 17 residues. V was cut by 3 bases and J by 4 bases, with 20 bases left in between. Germline V lookup: CDR1 SGHKS, CDR2 YYEKEE (reference sequence). The CDR3 loop reads CASSYLTPDSAGNTIYF. In DNA form, the CDR3 reads TGTGCCAGCAGCTACCTTACACCCGACAGTGCGGGAAACACCATATATTTT. Combining the CDR3 with reference TRBV5-5 and TRBJ1-3 gives the whole variable domain DAGVTQSPTHLIKTRGQQVTLRCSPISGHKSVSWYQQVLGQGPQFIFQYYEKEERGRGNFPDRFSARQFPNYSSELNVNALLLGDSALYLCASSYLTPDSAGNTIYFGEGSWLTVV.

This clone was seen only once. The chain links TRBV5-1 to TRBJ1-6; 10 bases are a match to TRBD1. CDR1 is SGHRS and CDR2 is YFSETQ in the germline V gene. CDR3 length: 14 amino acids. J gave up 7 bases and V 4 bases, and 2 bases lay outside the gene matches. CDR3 sequence reads: CASSADRGNSPLHF. CDR3 sequence (DNA): TGCGCCAGCAGCGCGGACAGGGGGAATTCACCCCTCCACTTT. Full variable domain (outside the CDR3, taken from reference TRBV5-1 and TRBJ1-6): KAGVTQTPRYLIKTRGQQVTLSCSPISGHRSVSWYQQTPGQGLQFLFEYFSETQRNKGNFPGRFSGRQFSNSRSEMNVSTLELGDSALYLCASSADRGNSPLHFGNGTRLTVT.

The chain combines TRBV5-4 with TRBJ2-1; TRBD1 matches 9 bases. CDR1 is SGHNT and CDR2 is YYREEE in the germline V gene (reference sequence). V lost 4 bases to trimming and J lost 0 bases; unmatched junction nucleotides: 5. The CDR3 length is 16 residues. CDR3 sequence: CASSRTGAVSYNEQFF. DNA of the CDR3: TGTGCCAGCAGCCGGACAGGGGCGGTCTCCTACAATGAGCAGTTCTTC.

CDR3 DNA sequence: TGTGCCAGCAGCCCTCGTGCAGGGAACACTGAAGCTTTCTTT. This codes for CASSPRAGNTEAFF. The chain links TRBV11-3 to TRBJ1-1; D gene uncertain. Trimming cost V 5 bases and J 1 base, with 11 bases left between them. The CDR3 contains 14 residues. In germline, CDR1 is SGHNT, CDR2 YENEEA.